The clone carrying this T cell receptor beta chain was detected many times. The antigen is not known. The library was built from roughly 400 ng RNA with molecular barcoded adaptors for alpha/delta and beta/gamma chains. TCRdb fed the reads into MiXCR, producing one record per CDR3 protein. The table shows around 140,000 distinct CDR3 sequences, with 13% occurring only once. This entry comes from a study of read filtering for tumor transcriptome and immune sequencing. Broader study findings: Correlation between methods rose after single-read clonotypes were removed.

Every patient had bone marrow sampled while the disease was active. The CDR3 runs to 13 residues. Germline assignment: CDR1 ENHRY and CDR2 SYGVKD. With 3 bases removed from V and 2 bases from J, the gap between germline ends came to 7 bases. The chain joins TRBV10-3 to TRBJ1-2; D is unclear. The clonotype originates from a donor aged 40 or older with multiple myeloma. The sample consisted of a population of CD138-negative cells sorted from bone marrow. For the CDR3, the DNA is TGTGCCATCAGTGATCTACAGAACTATGGCTACACCTTC. Translated: CAISDLQNYGYTF.